This T cell receptor beta chain was profiled in a study of blood T cell repertoires in COVID-19. Looking at the study overall: Some COVID-19 samples were acute and others convalescent; all came from the United States, Italy and Spain. Sources were T cells, B-cell-depleted T cells, or PBMCs; the material itself was cDNA or gDNA.

In the study's own analysis: Reference gene primer amplification gave nucleated cell count estimates. Repertoires were generated with immunoSEQ multiplex PCR, while TCRdb's copy carries only in-frame clones and drops some. V and J calls and clone size are copied from that table; D and trimming were computed from the DNA. There are 40,000 to 55,000 clones in the sample; over 75% occur only once, and 6% to 7% lies in the top ten. The V end was cut by 1 base, the J end by 2 bases, with 6 bases between. The germline V gene has CDR1 SEHNR and CDR2 FQNEAQ (reference sequence). The CDR3 sequence is 14 residues long.

Sequencing was performed on peripheral blood. The source is a man aged 50 or older with active COVID-19. The V call is TRBV7-9, the J call TRBJ1-5, with D unresolved. CDR3 sequence reads: CASSLVRGNQPQHF. The CDR3 DNA follows: TGTGCCAGCAGCTTAGTCCGGGGCAATCAGCCCCAGCATTTT.